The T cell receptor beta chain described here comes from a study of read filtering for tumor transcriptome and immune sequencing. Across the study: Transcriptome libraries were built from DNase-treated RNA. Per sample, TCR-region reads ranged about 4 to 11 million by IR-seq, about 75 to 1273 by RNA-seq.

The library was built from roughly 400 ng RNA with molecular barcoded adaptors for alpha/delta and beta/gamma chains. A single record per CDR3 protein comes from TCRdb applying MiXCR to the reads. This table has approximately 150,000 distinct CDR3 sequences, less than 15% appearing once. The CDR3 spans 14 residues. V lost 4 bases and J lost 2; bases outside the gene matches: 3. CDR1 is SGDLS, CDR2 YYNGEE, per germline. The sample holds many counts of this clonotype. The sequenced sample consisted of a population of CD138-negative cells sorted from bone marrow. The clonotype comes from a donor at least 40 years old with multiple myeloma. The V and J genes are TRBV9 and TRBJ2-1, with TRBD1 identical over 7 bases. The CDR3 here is CASSPQGAYNEQFF. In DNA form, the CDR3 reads TGTGCCAGCAGCCCCCAGGGGGCCTACAATGAGCAGTTCTTC.